This T cell receptor (beta chain) was documented in a study of T cell repertoires in cytomegalovirus infection (dated by TCRdb to between 2018 and 2021). Looking at the study overall: Because public TCR beta signatures pointed to carriage of CMV infection together with the matching HLA type, the HLA type of each donor mattered for the analysis.

There are many counts of this clonotype. What this receptor recognizes is not known. There are no base qualities to consult, and no much larger clone falls within one base. From its cysteine to its phenylalanine, the CDR3 spans 14 amino acids. The DNA shown is the 42-base CDR3, in frame from base 1. Relative to germline, V is missing 0 bases and J is missing 4 bases, with 3 bases of the junction outside any gene match. CDR1 and CDR2, looked up from the germline V gene, are SGHRS and YFSETQ. The sequencer listed for this sample is Illumina HiSeq 1500. The public reads were quality trimmed at Q25 with fastp and then assembled into clones with MiXCR by TCRdb, keeping productive beta chains. Identical CDR3 protein sequences are pooled into one entry, listed with their most common genes and DNA. In this sample the table shows around 210,000 distinct CDR3 sequences, around 6.2% of which occur a single time. The top ten clones comprise under 7% of the sample.

Paper-wide results and their limitations: Cumulative frequency of public TCR beta family members discriminated carriers of CMV infection plus the relevant HLA type in this cohort and an independent roughly 330-donor cohort. The ex vivo response was dominated by HLA-C-restricted CMV-specific TCR beta clonotypes, which also provided the single most frequent clonotype in two of eight donors.

The chain employs TRBV5-1 and TRBJ2-7, with 8 bases in between that match TRBD1. Sequenced: PBMCs. This TCR came from a human donor in good health (CMV status not recorded). Some clones in this sample may be carry-over from other donors' samples. The nucleotide sequence is TGCGCCAGCAGCTTGGGGGACAGGAGTTACGAGCAGTACTTC. Protein translation: CASSLGDRSYEQYF. The entire variable domain, with the stretches around the CDR3 drawn from the reference TRBV5-1 and TRBJ2-7 proteins, is KAGVTQTPRYLIKTRGQQVTLSCSPISGHRSVSWYQQTPGQGLQFLFEYFSETQRNKGNFPGRFSGRQFSNSRSEMNVSTLELGDSALYLCASSLGDRSYEQYFGPGTRLTVT.